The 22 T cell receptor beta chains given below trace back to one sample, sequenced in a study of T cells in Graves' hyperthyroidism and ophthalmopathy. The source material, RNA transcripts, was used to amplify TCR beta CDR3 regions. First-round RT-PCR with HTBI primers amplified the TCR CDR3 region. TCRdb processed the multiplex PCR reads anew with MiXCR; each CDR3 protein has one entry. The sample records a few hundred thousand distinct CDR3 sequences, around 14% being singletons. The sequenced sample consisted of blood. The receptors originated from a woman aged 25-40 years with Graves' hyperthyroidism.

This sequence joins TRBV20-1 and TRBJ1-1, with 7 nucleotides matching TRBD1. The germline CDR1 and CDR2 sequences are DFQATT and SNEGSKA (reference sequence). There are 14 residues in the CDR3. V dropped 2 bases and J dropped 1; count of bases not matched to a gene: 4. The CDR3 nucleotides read TGCAGTGCTAGACGGACAGGATCGAACACTGAAGCTTTCTTT. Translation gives CSARRTGSNTEAFF.

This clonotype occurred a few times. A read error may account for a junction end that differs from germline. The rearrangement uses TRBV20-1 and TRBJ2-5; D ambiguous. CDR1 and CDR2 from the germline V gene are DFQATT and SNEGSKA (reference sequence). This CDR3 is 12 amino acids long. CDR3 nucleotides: TGCAGTGCTAGCCGTAGTCAAGAGGCCCAGTACTTC. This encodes CSASRSQEAQYF.

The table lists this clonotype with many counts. CDR3 protein: CASSLPAAGVTGELFF. CDR3 sequence (DNA): TGTGCCAGCAGTTTACCCGCAGCGGGAGTAACCGGGGAGCTGTTTTTT. The V call is TRBV28, the J call TRBJ2-2; 8 nucleotides align to TRBD2. The trim removed 2 bases at V and 5 bases at J, leaving 7 bases unmatched. Germline CDR1 is MDHEN and CDR2 is SYDVKM. The length of the CDR3 is 16 residues.

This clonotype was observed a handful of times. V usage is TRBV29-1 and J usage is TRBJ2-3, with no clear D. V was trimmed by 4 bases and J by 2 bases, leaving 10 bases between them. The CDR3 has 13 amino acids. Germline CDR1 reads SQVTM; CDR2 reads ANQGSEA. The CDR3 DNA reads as TGCAGCGTTGGAGGTCGGCTCACAGATACGCAGTATTTT. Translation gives CSVGGRLTDTQYF.

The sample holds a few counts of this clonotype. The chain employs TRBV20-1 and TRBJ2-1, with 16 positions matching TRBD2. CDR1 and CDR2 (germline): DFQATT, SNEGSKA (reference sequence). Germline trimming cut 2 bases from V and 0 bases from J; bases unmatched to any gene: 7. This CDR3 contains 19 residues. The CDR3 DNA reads TGCAGTGCTAGACCGGGACTAGCGGGAGGGCCGAGCTCCTACAATGAGCAGTTCTTC. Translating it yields CSARPGLAGGPSSYNEQFF.

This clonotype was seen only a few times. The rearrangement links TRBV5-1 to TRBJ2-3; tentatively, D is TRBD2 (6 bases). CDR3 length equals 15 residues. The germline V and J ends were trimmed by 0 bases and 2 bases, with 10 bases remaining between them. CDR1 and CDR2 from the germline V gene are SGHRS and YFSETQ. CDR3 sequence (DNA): TGCGCCAGCAGCTTGGACGGGAGCCTCACAGATACGCAGTATTTT. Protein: CASSLDGSLTDTQYF.

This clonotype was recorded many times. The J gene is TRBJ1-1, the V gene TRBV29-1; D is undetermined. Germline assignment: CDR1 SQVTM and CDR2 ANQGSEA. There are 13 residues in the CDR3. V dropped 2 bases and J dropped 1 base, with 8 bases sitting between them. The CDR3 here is CSVEKGRNTEAFF. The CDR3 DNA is TGCAGCGTTGAAAAGGGCCGGAACACTGAAGCTTTCTTT.

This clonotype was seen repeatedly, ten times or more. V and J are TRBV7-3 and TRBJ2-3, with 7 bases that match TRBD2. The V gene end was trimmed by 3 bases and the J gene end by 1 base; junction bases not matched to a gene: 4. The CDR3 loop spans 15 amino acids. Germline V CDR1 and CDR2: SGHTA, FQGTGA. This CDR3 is CASSFGLAGTDTQYF. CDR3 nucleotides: TGTGCCAGCAGCTTCGGGCTAGCGGGCACAGATACGCAGTATTTT.

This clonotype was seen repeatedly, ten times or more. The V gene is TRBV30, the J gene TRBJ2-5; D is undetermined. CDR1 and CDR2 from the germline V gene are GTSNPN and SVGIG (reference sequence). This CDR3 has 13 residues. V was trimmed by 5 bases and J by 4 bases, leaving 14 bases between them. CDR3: CAWEPMVTETQYF. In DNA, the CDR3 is TGTGCCTGGGAGCCGATGGTCACAGAGACCCAGTACTTC. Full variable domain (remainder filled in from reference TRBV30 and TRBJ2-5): SQTIHQWPATLVQPVGSPLSLECTVEGTSNPNLYWYRQAAGRGLQLLFYSVGIGQISSEVPQNLSASRPQDRQFILSSKKLLLSDSGFYLCAWEPMVTETQYFGPGTRLLVL.

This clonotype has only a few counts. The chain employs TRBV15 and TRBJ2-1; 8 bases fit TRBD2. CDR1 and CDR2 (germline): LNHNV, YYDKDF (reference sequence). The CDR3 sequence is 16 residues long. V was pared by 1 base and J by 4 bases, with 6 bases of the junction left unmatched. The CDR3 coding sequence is TGTGCCACCAGCAGAGGAAATAGCGGGATGTACAATGAGCAGTTCTTC. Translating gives CATSRGNSGMYNEQFF.

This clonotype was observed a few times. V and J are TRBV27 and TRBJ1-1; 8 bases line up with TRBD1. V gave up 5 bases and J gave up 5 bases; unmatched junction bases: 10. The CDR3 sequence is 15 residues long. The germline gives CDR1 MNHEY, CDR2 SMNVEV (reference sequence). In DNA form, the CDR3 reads TGTGCCAGCAGTGACGGACAGGGACGAGATACTGAAGCTTTCTTT. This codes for CASSDGQGRDTEAFF.

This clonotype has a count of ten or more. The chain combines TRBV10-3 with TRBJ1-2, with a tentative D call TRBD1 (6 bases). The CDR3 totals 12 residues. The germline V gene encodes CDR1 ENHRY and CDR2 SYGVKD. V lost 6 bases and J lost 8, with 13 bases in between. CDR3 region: CAISENRDGYTF. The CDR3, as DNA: TGTGCCATCAGCGAAAACAGGGACGGCTACACCTTC.

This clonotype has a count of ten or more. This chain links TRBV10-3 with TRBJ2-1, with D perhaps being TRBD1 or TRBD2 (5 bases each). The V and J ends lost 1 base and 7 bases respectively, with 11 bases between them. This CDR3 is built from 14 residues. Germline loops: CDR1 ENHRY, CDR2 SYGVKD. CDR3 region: CAISELGERNEQFF. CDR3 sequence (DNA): TGTGCCATCAGTGAGTTAGGGGAGAGGAATGAGCAGTTCTTC.

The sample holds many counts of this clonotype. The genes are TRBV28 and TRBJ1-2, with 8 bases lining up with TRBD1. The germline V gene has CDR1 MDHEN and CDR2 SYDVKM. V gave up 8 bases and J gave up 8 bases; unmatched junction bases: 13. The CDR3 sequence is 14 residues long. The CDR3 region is CASSLAGTGKGYTF. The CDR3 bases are TGTGCCAGCTCATTAGCCGGGACAGGAAAAGGCTACACCTTC.

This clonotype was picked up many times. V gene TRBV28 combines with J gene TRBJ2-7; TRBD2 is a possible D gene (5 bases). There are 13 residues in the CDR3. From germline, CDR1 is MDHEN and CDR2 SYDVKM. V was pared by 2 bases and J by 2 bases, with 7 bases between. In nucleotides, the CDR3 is TGTGCCAGCAGTTTAGAGGGAACCTACGAGCAGTACTTC. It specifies CASSLEGTYEQYF.

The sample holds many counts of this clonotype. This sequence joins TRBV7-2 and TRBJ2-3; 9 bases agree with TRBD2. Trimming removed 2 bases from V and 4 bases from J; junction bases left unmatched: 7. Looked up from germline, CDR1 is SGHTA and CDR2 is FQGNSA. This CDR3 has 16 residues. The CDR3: CASSLFLAGVSDTQYF. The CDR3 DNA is TGTGCCAGCAGCTTATTTTTAGCGGGAGTGTCAGATACGCAGTATTTT.

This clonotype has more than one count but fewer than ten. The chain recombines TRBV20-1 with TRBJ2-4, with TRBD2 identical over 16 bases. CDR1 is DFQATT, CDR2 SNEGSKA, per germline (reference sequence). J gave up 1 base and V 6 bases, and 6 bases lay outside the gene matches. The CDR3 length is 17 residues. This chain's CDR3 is CSAGTSGRAIAKNIQYF. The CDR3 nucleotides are TGCAGTGCCGGGACTAGCGGGAGGGCCATTGCCAAAAACATTCAGTACTTC.

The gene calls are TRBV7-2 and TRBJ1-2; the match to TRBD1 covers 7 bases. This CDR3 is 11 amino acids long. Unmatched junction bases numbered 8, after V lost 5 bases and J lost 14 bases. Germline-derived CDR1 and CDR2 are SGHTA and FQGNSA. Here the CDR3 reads CASSIRQGTTF. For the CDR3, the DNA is TGTGCCAGCAGCATCAGACAGGGAACTACCTTC.

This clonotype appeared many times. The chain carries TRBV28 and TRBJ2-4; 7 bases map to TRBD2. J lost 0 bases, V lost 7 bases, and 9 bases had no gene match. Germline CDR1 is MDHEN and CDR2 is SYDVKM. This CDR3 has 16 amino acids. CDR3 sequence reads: CASTETSRLAKNIQYF. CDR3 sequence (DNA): TGTGCCAGCACCGAGACTAGCAGACTAGCCAAAAACATTCAGTACTTC.

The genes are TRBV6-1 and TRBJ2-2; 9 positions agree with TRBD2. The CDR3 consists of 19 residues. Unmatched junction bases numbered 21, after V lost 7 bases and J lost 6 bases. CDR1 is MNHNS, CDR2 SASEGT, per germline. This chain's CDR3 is CASTNIPGTSWSGAGELFF. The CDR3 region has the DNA TGTGCCAGCACCAACATACCCGGGACTAGCTGGTCTGGCGCCGGGGAGCTGTTTTTT.

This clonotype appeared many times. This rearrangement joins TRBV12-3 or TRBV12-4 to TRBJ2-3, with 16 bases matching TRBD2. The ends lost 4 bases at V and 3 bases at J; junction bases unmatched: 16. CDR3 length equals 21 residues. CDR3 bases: TGTGCCAGCAGTTCCTACCTCGGGACTAGCGGGAGGGCAGGGTCGACAGATACGCAGTATTTT. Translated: CASSSYLGTSGRAGSTDTQYF.

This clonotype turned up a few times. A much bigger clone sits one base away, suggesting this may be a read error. Here the CDR3 DNA reads TGTGCCAGCAGTGAAGCGGGCGGTGGGGAGACCCAGTGCTTC. Translation gives CASSEAGGGETQCF. The gene calls are TRBV25-1 and TRBJ2-5, with D maybe TRBD2 (5 bases). CDR1 and CDR2 from the germline V gene are MGHDK and SYGVNS. The CDR3 totals 14 residues. Full variable domain (missing parts from reference TRBV25-1 and TRBJ2-5): EADIYQTPRYLVIGTGKKITLECSQTMGHDKMYWYQQDPGMELHLIHYSYGVNSTEKGDLSSESTVSRIRTEHFPLTLESARPSHTSQYLCASSEAGGGETQCFGPGTRLLVL.